This TCR beta chain was documented in a study of regulatory T cells in long-lasting Graves disease. Germline lookup yields CDR1 ENHRY and CDR2 SYGVKD. This CDR3 comprises 13 residues. The time point: persistent/refractory GD, antithyroid drugs over 5 years with positive TRAb. The TCR library was made from RNA extracted from PBMCs. Regarding this clonotype: Antigen: not known. A much larger clone lies one base from this, so it may be a read error.

Study-wide findings and caveats: The small sample size may have reduced accuracy. Favoring TRBV28, TRBJ1-2 and TRBJ2-5 was a feature seen in persistent disease. TCR diversity was lower in persistent than newly diagnosed Graves' disease.

Arm-PCR with iRepertoire HTBI primers amplified the CDR3 regions for these TCR beta libraries. MiXCR, run by TCRdb on the multiplex PCR reads, gives a single entry per CDR3 protein. The sample holds some 280,000 distinct CDR3 sequences, around 23% seen once. This receptor was identified in a female donor with Graves disease. V usage is TRBV10-3 and J usage is TRBJ1-2; D is unclear. Here the sequenced sample was peripheral blood mononuclear cells (PBMCs), taken when the disease was refractory, from a patient treated with antithyroid drugs. CDR3 nucleotides: TGTGCCATCAGCGATAGCAGACTCTATGGCTACGCCTTC. It is translated as CAISDSRLYGYAF.